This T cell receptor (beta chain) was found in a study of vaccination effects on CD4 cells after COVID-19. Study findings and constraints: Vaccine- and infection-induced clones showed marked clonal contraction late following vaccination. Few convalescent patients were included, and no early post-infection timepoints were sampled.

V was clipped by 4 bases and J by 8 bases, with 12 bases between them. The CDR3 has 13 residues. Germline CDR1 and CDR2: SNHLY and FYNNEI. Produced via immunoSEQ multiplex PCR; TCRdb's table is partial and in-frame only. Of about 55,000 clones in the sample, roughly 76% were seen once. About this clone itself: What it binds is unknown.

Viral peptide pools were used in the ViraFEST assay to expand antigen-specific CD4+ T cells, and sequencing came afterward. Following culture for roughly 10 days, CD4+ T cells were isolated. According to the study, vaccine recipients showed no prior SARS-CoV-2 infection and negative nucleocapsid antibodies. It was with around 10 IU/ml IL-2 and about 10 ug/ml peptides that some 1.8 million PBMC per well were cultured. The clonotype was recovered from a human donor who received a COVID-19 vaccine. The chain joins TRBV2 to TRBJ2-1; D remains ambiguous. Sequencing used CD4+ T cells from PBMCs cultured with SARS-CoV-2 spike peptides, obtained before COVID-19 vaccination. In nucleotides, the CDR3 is TGTGCCAGCAGTGGGGCGGACCGACATGAGCAGTTCTTC. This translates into CASSGADRHEQFF.